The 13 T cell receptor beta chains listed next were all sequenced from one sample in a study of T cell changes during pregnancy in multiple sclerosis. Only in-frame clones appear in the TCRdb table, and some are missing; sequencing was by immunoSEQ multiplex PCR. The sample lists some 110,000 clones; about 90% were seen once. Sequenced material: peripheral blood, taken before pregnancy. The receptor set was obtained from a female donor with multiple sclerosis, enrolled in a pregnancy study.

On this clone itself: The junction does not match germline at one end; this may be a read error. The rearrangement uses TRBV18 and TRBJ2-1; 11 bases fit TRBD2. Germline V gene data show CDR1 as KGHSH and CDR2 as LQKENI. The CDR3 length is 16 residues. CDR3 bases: TGTGCCAGCTCACCTATAGCGGGAGGGTCTTACACTGAGCAGTTCTTC. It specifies CASSPIAGGSYTEQFF.

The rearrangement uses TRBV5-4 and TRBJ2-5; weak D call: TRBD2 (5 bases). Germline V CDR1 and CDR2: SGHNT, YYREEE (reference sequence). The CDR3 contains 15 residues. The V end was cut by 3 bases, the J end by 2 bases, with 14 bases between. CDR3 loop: CASSSRTERQETQYF. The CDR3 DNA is TGTGCCAGCAGCTCGCGGACTGAGAGACAAGAGACCCAGTACTTC.

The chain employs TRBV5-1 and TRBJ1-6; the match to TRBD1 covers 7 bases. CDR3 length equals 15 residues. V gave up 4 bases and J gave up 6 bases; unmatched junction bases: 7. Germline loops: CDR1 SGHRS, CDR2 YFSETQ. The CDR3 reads CASSQIGTANSPLHF. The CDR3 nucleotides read TGCGCCAGCAGCCAGATCGGGACAGCTAATTCACCCCTCCACTTT.

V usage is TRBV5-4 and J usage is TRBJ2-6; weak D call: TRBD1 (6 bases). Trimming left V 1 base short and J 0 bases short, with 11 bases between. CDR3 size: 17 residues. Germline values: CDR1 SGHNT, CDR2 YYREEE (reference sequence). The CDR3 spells CASSLQGGTSGANVLTF. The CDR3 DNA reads TGTGCCAGCAGCTTGCAAGGGGGAACCTCTGGGGCCAACGTCCTGACTTTC.

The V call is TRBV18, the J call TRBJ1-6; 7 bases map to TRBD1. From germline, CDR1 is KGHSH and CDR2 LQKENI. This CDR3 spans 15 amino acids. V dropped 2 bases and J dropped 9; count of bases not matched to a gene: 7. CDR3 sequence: CASSPGEGASSPLHF. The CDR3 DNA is TGTGCCAGCTCACCAGGTGAGGGGGCATCTTCACCCCTCCACTTT. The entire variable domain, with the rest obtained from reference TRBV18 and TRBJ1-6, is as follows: NAGVMQNPRHLVRRRGQEARLRCSPMKGHSHVYWYRQLPEEGLKFMVYLQKENIIDESGMPKERFSAEFPKEGPSILRIQQVVRGDSAAYFCASSPGEGASSPLHFGNGTRLTVT.

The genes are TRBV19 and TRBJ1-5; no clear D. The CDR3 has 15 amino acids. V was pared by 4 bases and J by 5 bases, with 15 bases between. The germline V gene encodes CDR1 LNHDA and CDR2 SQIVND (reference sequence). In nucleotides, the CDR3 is TGTGCCAGTAGTACCCCCGGAGCTGAGGATCAGCCCCAGCATTTT. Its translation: CASSTPGAEDQPQHF.

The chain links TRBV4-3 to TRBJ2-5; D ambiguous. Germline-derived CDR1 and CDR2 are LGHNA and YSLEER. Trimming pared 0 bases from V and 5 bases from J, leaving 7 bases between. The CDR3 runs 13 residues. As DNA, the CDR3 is TGCGCCAGCAGCCAAGAAAATTCGGAGACCCAGTACTTC. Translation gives CASSQENSETQYF.

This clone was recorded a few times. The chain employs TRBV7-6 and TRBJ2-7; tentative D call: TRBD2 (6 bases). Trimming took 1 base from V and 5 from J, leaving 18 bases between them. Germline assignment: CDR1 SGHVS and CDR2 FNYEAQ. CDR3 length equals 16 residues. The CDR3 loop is CASSLEAGTHLDEQYF. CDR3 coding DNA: TGTGCCAGCAGCTTAGAGGCCGGGACTCACCTAGACGAGCAGTACTTC.

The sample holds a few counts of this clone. Here the CDR3 DNA reads TGTGCCAGCAGCCCCCCAGGGGTGGGCTATGGCTACACCTTC. Translated: CASSPPGVGYGYTF. The chain carries TRBV11-3 and TRBJ1-2; TRBD1 might be the D (6 bases). CDR1 SGHNT and CDR2 YENEEA come from the germline V gene. V gave up 5 bases and J gave up 4 bases, with 14 bases separating them. This CDR3 has 14 amino acids.

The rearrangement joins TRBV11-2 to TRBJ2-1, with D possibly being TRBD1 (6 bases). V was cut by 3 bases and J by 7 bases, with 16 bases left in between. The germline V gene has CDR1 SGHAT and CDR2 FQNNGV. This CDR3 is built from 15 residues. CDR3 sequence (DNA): TGTGCCAGCAGCTTCTTACAGGGCGATTATAATGAGCAGTTCTTC. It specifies CASSFLQGDYNEQFF.

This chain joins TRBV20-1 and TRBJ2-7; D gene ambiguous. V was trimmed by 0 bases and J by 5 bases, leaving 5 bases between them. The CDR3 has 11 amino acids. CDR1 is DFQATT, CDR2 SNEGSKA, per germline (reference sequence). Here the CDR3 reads CSARDLNEQYF. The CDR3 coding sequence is TGCAGTGCTAGAGACTTAAACGAGCAGTACTTC.

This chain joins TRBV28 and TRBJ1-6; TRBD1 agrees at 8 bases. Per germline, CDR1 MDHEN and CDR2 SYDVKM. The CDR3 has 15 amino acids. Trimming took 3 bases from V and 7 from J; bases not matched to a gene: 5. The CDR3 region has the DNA TGTGCCAGCAGTTTTCTGACAGGGGACAATTCACCCCTCCACTTT. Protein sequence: CASSFLTGDNSPLHF.

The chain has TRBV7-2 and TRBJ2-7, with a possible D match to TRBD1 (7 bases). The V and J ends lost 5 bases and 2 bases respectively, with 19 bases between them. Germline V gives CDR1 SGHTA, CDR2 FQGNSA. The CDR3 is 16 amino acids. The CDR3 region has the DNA TGTGCCAGCAGCAACTGGCAGGGGGGCCGGCCCTACGAGCAGTACTTC. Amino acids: CASSNWQGGRPYEQYF.